In its sample, the clone carrying this T cell receptor beta chain was seen many times. This entry comes from a study of identical twins. TCRdb fed the 5' RACE reads into MiXCR, producing one record per CDR3 protein. The profile shows 550,000 to 700,000 distinct CDR3 sequences, nearly 10% of them singletons. Germline trimming cut 4 bases from V and 2 bases from J; bases unmatched to any gene: 10. This CDR3 spans 16 amino acids. This sample was shared with a second study, whose subject was yellow fever vaccine responses in identical twins.

The J gene is TRBJ2-5, the V gene TRBV12-3 or TRBV12-4; TRBD2 aligns across 7 bases. The source material was PBMCs. This sequence originates from a woman under 30 in good health. CDR3 sequence: CASSYMDGRTQETQYF. DNA for the CDR3: TGTGCCAGCAGTTATATGGACGGGAGGACTCAAGAGACCCAGTACTTC.